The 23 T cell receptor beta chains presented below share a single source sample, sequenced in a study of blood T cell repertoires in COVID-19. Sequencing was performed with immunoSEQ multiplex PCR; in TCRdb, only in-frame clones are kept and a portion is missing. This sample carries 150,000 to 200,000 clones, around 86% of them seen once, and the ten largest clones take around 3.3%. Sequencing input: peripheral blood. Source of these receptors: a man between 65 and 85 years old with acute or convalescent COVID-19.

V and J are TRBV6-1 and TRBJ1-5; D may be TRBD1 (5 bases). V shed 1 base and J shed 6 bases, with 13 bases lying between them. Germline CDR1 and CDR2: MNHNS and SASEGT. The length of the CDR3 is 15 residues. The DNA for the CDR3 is TGTGCCAGCAGTGAAGGTAGAAGGGGTGGTCAGCCCCAGCATTTT. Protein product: CASSEGRRGGQPQHF.

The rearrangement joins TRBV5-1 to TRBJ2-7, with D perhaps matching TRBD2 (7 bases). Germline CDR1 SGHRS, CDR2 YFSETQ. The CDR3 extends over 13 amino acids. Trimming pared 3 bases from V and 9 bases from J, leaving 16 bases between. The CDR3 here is CASSYAGATGQYF. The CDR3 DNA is TGCGCCAGCAGCTACGCGGGGGCCACGGGGCAGTACTTC.

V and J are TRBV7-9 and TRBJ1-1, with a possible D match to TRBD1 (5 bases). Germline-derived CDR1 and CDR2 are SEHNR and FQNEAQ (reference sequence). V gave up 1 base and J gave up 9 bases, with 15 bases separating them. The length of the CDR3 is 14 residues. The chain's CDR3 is CASSLGTGPEKAFF. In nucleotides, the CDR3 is TGTGCCAGCAGCTTAGGTACAGGCCCGGAAAAAGCTTTCTTT.

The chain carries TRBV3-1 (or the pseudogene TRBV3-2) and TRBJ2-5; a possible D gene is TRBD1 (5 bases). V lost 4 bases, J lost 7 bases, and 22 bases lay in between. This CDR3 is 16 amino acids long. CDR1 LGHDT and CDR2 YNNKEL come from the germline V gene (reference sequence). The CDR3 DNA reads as TGTGCCAGCAGCCTCGACACGGGCGATTTACAGGTGACCCAGTACTTC. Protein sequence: CASSLDTGDLQVTQYF.

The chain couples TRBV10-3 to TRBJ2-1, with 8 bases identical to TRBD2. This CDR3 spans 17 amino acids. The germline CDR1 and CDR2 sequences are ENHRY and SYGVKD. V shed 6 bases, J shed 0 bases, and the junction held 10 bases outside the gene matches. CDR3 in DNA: TGTGCCATCAGCGGGGGGGGACATCCAAGCTCCTACAATGAGCAGTTCTTC. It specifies CAISGGGHPSSYNEQFF.

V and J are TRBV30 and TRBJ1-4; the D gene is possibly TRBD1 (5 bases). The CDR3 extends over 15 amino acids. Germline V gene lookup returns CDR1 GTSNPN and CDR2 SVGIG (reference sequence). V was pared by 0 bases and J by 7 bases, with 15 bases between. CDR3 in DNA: TGTGCCTGGAGTGTCGGGGGACCAGGAGGTGAAAAACTGTTTTTT. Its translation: CAWSVGGPGGEKLFF.

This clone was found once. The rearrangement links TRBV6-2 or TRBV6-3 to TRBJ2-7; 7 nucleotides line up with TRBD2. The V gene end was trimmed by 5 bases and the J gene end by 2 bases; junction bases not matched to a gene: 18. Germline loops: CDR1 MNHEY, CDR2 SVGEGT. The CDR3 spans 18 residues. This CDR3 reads CASSPGVAKGRGTYEQYF. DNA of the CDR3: TGTGCCAGCAGTCCCGGGGTTGCGAAGGGGCGGGGGACCTACGAGCAGTACTTC.

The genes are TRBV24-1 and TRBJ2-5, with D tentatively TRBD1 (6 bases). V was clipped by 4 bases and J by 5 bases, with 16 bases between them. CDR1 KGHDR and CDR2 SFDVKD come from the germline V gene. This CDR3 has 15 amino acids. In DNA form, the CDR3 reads TGTGCCACCAGTGAACCAGCAGGGGCAGGGGAGACCCAGTACTTC. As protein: CATSEPAGAGETQYF.

The CDR3 here is CASSSNLAGESEQYF. The CDR3 DNA reads TGCGCCAGCAGCTCGAACCTAGCGGGAGAATCCGAGCAGTACTTC. This chain connects TRBV5-1 to TRBJ2-7, with 10 bases that match TRBD2. CDR1 is SGHRS and CDR2 is YFSETQ in the germline V gene. The CDR3 length is 15 residues. The V gene end was trimmed by 3 bases and the J gene end by 6 bases; junction bases not matched to a gene: 9.

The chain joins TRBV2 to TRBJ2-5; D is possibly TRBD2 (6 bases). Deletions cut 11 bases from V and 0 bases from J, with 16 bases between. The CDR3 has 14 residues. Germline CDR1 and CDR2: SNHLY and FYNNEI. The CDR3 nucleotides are TGTGCCGTTGGGGGGAGACAGTACCAAGAGACCCAGTACTTC. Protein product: CAVGGRQYQETQYF.

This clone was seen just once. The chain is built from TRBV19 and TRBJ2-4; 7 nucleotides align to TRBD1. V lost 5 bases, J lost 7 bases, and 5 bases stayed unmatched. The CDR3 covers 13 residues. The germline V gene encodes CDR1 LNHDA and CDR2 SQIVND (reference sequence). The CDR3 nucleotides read TGTGCCAGTAGTGAGGGGGCTGCGAACATTCAGTACTTC. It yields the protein CASSEGAANIQYF.

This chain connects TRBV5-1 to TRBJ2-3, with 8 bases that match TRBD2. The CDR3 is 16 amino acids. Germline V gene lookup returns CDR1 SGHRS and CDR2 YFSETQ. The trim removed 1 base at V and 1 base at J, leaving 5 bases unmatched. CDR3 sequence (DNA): TGCGCCAGCAGCTTGTTGTCGCGGGGGGGCACAGATACGCAGTATTTT. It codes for CASSLLSRGGTDTQYF.

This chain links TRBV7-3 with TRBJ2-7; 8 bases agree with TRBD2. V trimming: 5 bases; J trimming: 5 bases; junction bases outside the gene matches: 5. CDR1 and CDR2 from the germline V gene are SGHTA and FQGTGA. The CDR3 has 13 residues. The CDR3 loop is CASSPAGGDEQYF. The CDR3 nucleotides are TGTGCCAGCAGCCCCGCGGGGGGTGACGAGCAGTACTTC.

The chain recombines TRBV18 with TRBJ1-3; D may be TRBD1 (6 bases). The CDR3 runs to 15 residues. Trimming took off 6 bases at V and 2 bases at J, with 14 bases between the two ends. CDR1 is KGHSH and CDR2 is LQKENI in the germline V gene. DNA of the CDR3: TGTGCCAGCTCTCCTACAGGGAGTACTGGAAACACCATATATTTT. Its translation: CASSPTGSTGNTIYF.

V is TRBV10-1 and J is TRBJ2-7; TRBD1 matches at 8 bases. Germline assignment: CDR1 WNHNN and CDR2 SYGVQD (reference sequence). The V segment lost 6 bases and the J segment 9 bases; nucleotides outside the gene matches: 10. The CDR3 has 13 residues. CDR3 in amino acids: CASSDNQGARQYF. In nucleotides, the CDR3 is TGCGCCAGCAGCGACAACCAGGGGGCGCGGCAGTACTTC.

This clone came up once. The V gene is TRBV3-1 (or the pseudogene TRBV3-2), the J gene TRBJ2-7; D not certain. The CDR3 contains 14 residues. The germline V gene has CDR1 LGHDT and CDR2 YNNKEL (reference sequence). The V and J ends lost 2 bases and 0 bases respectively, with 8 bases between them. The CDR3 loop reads CASSQPRSSYEQYF. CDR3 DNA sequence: TGTGCCAGCAGCCAACCGCGTAGCTCCTACGAGCAGTACTTC.

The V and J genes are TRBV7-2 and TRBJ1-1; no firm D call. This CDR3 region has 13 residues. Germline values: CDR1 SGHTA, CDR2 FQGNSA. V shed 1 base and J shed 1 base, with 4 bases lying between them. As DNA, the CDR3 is TGTGCCAGCAGCTTAGGTAGGAACACTGAAGCTTTCTTT. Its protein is CASSLGRNTEAFF.

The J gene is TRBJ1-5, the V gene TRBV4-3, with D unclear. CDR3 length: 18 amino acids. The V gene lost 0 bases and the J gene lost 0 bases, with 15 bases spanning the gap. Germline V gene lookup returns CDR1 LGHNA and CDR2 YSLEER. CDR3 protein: CASSQDYMVRYSNQPQHF. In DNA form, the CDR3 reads TGCGCCAGCAGCCAAGATTATATGGTGAGGTATAGCAATCAGCCCCAGCATTTT.

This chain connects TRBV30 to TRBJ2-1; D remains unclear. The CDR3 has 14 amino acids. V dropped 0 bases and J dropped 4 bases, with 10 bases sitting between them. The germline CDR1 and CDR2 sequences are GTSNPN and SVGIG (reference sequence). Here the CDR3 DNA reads TGTGCCTGGAGTGTACGGTCCAGGTACAATGAGCAGTTCTTC. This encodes CAWSVRSRYNEQFF.

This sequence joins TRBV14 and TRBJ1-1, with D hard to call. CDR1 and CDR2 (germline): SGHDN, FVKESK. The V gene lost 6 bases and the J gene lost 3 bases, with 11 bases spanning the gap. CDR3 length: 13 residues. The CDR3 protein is CASSRVAYTEAFF. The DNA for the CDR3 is TGTGCCAGCAGTCGGGTAGCCTACACTGAAGCTTTCTTT.

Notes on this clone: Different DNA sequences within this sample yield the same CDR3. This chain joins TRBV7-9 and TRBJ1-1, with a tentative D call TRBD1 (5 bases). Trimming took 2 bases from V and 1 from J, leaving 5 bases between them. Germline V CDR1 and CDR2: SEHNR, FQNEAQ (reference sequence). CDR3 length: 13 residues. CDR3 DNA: TGTGCCAGCAGCTTACAGGGGAACACTGAAGCTTTCTTT. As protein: CASSLQGNTEAFF.

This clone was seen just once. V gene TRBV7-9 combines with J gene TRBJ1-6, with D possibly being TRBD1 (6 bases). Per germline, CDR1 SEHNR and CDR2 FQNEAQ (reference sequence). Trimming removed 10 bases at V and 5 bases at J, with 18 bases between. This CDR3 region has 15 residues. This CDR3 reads CATTRGGFDNSPLHF. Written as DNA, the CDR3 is TGTGCCACAACGAGGGGGGGTTTTGATAATTCACCCCTCCACTTT.

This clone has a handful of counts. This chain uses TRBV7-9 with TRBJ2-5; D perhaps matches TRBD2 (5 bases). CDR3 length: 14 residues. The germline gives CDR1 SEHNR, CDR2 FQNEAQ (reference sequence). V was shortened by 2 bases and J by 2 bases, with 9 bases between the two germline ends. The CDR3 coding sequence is TGTGCCAGCAGCTTAATCACGGGGCAAGAGACCCAGTACTTC. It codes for CASSLITGQETQYF.